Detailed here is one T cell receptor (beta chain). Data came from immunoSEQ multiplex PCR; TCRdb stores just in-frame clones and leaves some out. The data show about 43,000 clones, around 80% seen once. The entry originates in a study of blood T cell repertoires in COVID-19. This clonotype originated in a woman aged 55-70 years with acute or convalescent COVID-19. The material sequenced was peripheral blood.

CDR3 protein: CASSIAGTGGYEQYF. The DNA of the CDR3 is TGTGCCAGTAGTATCGCCGGGACAGGGGGTTACGAGCAGTACTTC. J is TRBJ2-7 and V is TRBV19, with 11 positions matching TRBD1. This CDR3 has 15 residues. V gave up 3 bases and J gave up 4 bases; unmatched junction bases: 5. Germline V gene lookup returns CDR1 LNHDA and CDR2 SQIVND (reference sequence).